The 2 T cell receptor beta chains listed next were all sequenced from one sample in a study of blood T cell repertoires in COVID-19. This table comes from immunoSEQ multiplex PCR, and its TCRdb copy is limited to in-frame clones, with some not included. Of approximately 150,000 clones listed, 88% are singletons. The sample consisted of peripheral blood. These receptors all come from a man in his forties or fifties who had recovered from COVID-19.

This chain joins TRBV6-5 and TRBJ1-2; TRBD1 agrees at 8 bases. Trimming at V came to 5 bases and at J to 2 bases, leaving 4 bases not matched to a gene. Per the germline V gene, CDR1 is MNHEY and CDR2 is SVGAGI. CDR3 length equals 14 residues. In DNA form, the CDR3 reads TGTGCCAGCAGTCGGACAGGGCCGAACTATGGCTACACCTTC. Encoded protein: CASSRTGPNYGYTF.

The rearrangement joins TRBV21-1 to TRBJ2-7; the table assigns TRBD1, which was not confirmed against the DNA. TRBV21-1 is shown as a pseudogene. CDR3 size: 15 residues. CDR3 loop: CASSKVQDSSYEQYF. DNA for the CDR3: TGTGCCAGCAGCAAAGTCCAGGACAGCTCCTACGAGCAGTACTTC.